This record looks at one TCR beta chain sequence and its context. Its antigen is unidentified. Sample time point: patch test 3, about 24 weeks after DPC sensitization. Stated treatment: therapeutic diphenylcyclopropenone sensitization with weekly scalp DPC. This record belongs to a study of human T cells and chemical hapten exposure. Study summary: Sensitization used 2% DPC on around 2 cm by around 2 cm upper inner arm skin. General observations from the study: TCRs above 1 in 1000 frequency did not change with DPC sensitization. While controls formed fewer of them, expanded TCRs formed significantly more large CDR3 similarity clusters.

The study used a library that attached unique molecular identifiers to individual cDNA molecules. TCRdb re-called the RACE reads through MiXCR, storing one row per CDR3 protein. The table lists some 90,000 distinct CDR3 sequences, roughly a tenth of them singletons. Germline V CDR1 and CDR2: MNHNS, SASEGT. This CDR3 is built from 14 residues. Unmatched junction bases numbered 4, after V lost 6 bases and J lost 3 bases. The chain links TRBV6-1 to TRBJ2-7, with 11 positions matching TRBD2. The sample here was whole blood, taken in connection with sensitization to the hapten diphenylcyclopropenone (DPC). The receptor comes from a woman in her thirties with alopecia areata. Some clones in this sample may be carry-over from other donors' samples. In DNA form, the CDR3 reads TGTGCCAGCAGAAAAACTAGCGGGAGCTACGAGCAGTACTTC. This codes for CASRKTSGSYEQYF.